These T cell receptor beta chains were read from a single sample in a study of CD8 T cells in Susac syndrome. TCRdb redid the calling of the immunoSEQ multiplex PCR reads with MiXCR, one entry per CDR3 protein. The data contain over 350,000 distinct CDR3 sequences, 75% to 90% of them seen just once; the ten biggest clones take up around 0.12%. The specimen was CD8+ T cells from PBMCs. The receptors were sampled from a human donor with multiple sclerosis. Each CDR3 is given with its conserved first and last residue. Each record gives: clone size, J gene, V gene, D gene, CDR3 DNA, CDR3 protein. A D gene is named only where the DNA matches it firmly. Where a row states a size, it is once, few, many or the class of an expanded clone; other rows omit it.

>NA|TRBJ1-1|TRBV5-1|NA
TGCGCCAGCAGCTTCCGTACAGGAGACACTGAAGCTTTCTTT
CASSFRTGDTEAFF
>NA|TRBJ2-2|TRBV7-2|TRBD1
TGTGCCAGCAGCTCACGGGACAGGGGTGAGCGGGAGCTGTTTTTT
CASSSRDRGERELFF
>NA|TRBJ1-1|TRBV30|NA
TGTGCCTGGAGTTGGACAGACGGCACTGAAGCTTTCTTT
CAWSWTDGTEAFF
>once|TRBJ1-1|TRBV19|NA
TGTGCCAGTAGTCTTGGCTCAGATCTTTGGAACACTGAAGCTTTCTTT
CASSLGSDLWNTEAFF
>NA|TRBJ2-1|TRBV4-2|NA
TGTGCCAGCAGCCAAGATGGGGGCGCCGATCACAATGAGCAGTTCTTC
CASSQDGGADHNEQFF
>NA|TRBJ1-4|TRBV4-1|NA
TGCGCCAGCAGCCAAGGTACACAGGGTGCTAATGAAAAACTGTTTTTT
CASSQGTQGANEKLFF
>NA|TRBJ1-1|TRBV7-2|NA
TGTGCCAGCAGCTTAGTTGGGGTAACCTATGATGAAGCTTTCTTT
CASSLVGVTYDEAFF
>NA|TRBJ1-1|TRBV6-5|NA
TGTGCCAGCAGTTACTCGAGTCCCGGGGTGACTGAAGCTTTCTTT
CASSYSSPGVTEAFF
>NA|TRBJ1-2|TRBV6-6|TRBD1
TGTGCCAGCAGCCCAGGGGGAGACGGCTATGGCTACACCTTC
CASSPGGDGYGYTF
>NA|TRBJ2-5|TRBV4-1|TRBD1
TGCGCCAGCAGCCGAGACAGGGGGGAGACCCAGTACTTC
CASSRDRGETQYF
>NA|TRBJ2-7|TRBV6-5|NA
TGTGCCAGCAGTTACGGAGGGAGGGAGCAGTACTTC
CASSYGGREQYF
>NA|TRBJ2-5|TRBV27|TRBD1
TGTGCCAGCAGTTCGGGGACAGGGGTATGGGAGACCCAGTACTTC
CASSSGTGVWETQYF
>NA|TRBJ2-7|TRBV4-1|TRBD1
TGCGCCAGCAGCTTCGACAGGGCGAGCTCCTACGAGCAGTACTTC
CASSFDRASSYEQYF
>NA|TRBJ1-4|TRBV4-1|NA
TGCGCCAGCAGCCAAGGACCCCATCAAGGGTCAACTAATGAAAAACTGTTTTTT
CASSQGPHQGSTNEKLFF